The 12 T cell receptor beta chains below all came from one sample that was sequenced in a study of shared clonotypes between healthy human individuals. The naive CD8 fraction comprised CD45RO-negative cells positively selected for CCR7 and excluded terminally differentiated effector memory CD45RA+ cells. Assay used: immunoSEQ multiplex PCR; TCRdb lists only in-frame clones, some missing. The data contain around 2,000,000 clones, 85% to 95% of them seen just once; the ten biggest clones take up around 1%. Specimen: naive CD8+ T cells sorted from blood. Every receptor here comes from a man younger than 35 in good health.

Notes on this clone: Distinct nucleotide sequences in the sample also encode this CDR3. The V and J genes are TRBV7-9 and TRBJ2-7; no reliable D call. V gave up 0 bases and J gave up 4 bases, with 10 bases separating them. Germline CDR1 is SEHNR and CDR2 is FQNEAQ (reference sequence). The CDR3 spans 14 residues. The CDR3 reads CASSLAADGYEQYF. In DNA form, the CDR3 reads TGTGCCAGCAGCTTAGCGGCGGACGGGTACGAGCAGTACTTC.

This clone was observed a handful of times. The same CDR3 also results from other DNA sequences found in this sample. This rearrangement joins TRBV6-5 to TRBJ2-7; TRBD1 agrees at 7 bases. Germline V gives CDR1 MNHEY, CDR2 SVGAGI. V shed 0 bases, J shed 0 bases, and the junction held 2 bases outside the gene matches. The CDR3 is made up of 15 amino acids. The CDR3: CASSYSTGSSYEQYF. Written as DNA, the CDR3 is TGTGCCAGCAGTTACTCGACAGGGAGCTCCTACGAGCAGTACTTC.

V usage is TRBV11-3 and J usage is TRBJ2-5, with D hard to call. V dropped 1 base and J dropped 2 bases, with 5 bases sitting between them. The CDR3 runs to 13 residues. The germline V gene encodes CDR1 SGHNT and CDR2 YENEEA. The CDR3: CASSLVHQETQYF. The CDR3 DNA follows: TGTGCCAGCAGCTTAGTGCATCAAGAGACCCAGTACTTC.

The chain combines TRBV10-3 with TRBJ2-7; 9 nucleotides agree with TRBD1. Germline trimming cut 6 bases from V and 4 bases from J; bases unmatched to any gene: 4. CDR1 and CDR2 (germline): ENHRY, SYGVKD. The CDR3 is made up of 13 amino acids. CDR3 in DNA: TGTGCCATCAGATGGGACAGGGAATACGAGCAGTACTTC. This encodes CAIRWDREYEQYF.

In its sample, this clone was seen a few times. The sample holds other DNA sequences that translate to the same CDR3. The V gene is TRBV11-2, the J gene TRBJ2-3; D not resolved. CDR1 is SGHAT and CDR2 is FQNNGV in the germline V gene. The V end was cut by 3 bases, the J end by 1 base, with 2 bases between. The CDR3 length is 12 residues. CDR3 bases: TGTGCCAGCAGCTTGGGCACAGATACGCAGTATTTT. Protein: CASSLGTDTQYF.

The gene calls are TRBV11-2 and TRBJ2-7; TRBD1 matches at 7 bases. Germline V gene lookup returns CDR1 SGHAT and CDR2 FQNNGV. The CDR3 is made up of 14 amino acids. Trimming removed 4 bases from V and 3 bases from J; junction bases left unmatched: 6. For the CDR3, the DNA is TGTGCCAGCAGCTCCACAGGGGATGGCTACGAGCAGTACTTC. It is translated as CASSSTGDGYEQYF. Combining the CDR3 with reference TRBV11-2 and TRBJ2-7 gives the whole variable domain EAGVAQSPRYKIIEKRQSVAFWCNPISGHATLYWYQQILGQGPKLLIQFQNNGVVDDSQLPKDRFSAERLKGVDSTLKIQPAKLEDSAVYLCASSSTGDGYEQYFGPGTRLTVT.

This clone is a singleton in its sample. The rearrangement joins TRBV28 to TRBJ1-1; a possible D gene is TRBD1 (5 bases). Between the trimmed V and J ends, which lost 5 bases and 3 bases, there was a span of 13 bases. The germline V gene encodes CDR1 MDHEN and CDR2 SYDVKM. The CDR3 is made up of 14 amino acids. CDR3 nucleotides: TGTGCCAGCAGTCCCCGCCAGGGATACACTGAAGCTTTCTTT. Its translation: CASSPRQGYTEAFF.

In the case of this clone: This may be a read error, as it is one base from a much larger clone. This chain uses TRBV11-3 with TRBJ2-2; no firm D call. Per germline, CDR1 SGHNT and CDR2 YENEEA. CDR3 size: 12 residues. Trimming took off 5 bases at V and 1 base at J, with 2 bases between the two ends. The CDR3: CASSQNTGELFF. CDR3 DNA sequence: TGTGCCAGCAGCCAGAACACCGGGGAGCTGTTTTTT.

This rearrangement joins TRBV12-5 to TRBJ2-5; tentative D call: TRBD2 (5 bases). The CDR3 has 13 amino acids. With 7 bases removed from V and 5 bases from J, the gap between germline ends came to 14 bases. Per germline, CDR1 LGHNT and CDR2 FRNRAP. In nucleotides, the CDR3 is TGTGCTAGTGCCATCGGGGTTTTGGAGACCCAGTACTTC. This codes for CASAIGVLETQYF.

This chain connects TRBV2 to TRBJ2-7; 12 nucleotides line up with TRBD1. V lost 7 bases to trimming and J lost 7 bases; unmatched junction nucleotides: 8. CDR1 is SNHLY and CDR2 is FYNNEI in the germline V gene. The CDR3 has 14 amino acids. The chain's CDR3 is CASTPGQGAREQYF. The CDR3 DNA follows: TGTGCCAGCACCCCGGGACAGGGGGCTCGGGAGCAGTACTTC.

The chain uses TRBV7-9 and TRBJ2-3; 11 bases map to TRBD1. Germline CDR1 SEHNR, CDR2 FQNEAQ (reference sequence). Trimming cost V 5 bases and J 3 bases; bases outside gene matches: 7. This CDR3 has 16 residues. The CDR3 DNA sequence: TGTGCCAGCAGCCTCCGGACAGGGGGCTGGACAGATACGCAGTATTTT. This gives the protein CASSLRTGGWTDTQYF.

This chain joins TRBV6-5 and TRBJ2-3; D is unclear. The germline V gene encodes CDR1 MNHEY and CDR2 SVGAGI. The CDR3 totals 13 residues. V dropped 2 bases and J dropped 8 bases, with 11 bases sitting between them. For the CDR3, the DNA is TGTGCCAGCAGTTACGCGCCGCGATCTACGCAGTATTTT. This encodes CASSYAPRSTQYF.